One and the same sample provided the 27 T cell receptor beta chains below, sequenced in a study of beta chain features in type 1 diabetes. Reverse transcription of all isolated RNA meant that expressed TCRB transcripts were sequenced. Sequenced by immunoSEQ multiplex PCR; TCRdb stores in-frame clones only, minus some. The table shows 200,000 to 300,000 clones, with 13% to 15% occurring only once. The sample taken for sequencing was naive CD4+ T cells from blood. The receptors here all came from a woman aged 40 to 50 in good health.

This clone was counted between two and nine times. The rearrangement links TRBV29-1 to TRBJ1-5, with 8 bases lining up with TRBD1. Germline CDR1 SQVTM, CDR2 ANQGSEA. The CDR3 runs to 12 residues. The V and J ends lost 6 bases and 7 bases, in that order; junction bases with no gene match: 5. The CDR3, as DNA: TGCAGCGTGAGCGACAGGGGACAGCCCCAGCATTTT. It specifies CSVSDRGQPQHF.

This clone was seen a handful of times. This chain connects TRBV18 to TRBJ2-7, with D possibly matching TRBD1 (6 bases). Germline lookup yields CDR1 KGHSH and CDR2 LQKENI. The germline V and J ends were trimmed by 3 bases and 0 bases, with 9 bases remaining between them. This CDR3 is built from 14 residues. In DNA form, the CDR3 reads TGTGCCAGCTCACCGGACAGTAGCTCCTACGAGCAGTACTTC. This codes for CASSPDSSSYEQYF. The complete variable domain, with remaining parts taken from reference TRBV18 and TRBJ2-7, reads NAGVMQNPRHLVRRRGQEARLRCSPMKGHSHVYWYRQLPEEGLKFMVYLQKENIIDESGMPKERFSAEFPKEGPSILRIQQVVRGDSAAYFCASSPDSSSYEQYFGPGTRLTVT.

Of note for this clone: One end of the junction does not line up with germline, which may come from a read error. The V call is TRBV14, the J call TRBJ1-4; D gene ambiguous. The CDR3 totals 12 residues. CDR1 is SGHDN, CDR2 FVKESK, per germline. CDR3 DNA: TGTGCCAGCAGTCATACTAAGGAAAAACTGTTTTTT. Its protein is CASSHTKEKLFF.

The chain employs TRBV7-9 and TRBJ2-3; 8 bases line up with TRBD2. This CDR3 region has 15 residues. The ends lost 1 base at V and 8 bases at J; junction bases unmatched: 8. Germline CDR1 reads SEHNR; CDR2 reads FQNEAQ (reference sequence). CDR3 protein: CASSLVGGGMSTQYF. DNA for the CDR3: TGTGCCAGCAGCTTAGTTGGCGGGGGGATGAGTACGCAGTATTTT.

This clone was seen only a few times. The J gene is TRBJ1-2, the V gene TRBV29-1; 7 bases are shared with TRBD1. V lost 4 bases, J lost 3 bases, and 5 bases stayed unmatched. In germline, CDR1 is SQVTM, CDR2 ANQGSEA. The CDR3 covers 13 residues. The DNA for the CDR3 is TGCAGCGTTGTAAAGGGGGCGGACTATGGCTACACCTTC. Translation: CSVVKGADYGYTF.

The rearrangement uses TRBV7-9 and TRBJ2-5; TRBD2 aligns across 14 bases. The CDR3 totals 16 residues. Germline assignment: CDR1 SEHNR and CDR2 FQNEAQ (reference sequence). V lost 5 bases to trimming and J lost 2 bases; unmatched junction nucleotides: 4. DNA for the CDR3: TGTGCCAGCAGCGCAGGACTAGCGGGGGGACAAGAGACCCAGTACTTC. Translation gives CASSAGLAGGQETQYF.

The V call is TRBV6-4, the J call TRBJ2-1; D is perhaps TRBD2 (5 bases). The germline V and J ends were trimmed by 4 bases and 1 base, with 14 bases remaining between them. The germline CDR1 and CDR2 sequences are MRHNA and SNTAGT. This CDR3 is built from 16 residues. Here the CDR3 reads CASSVEWSGSYNEQFF. DNA of the CDR3: TGTGCCAGCAGTGTTGAATGGTCGGGGTCCTACAATGAGCAGTTCTTC.

The chain uses TRBV4-2 and TRBJ2-6; TRBD1 matches at 9 bases. Per the germline V gene, CDR1 is LGHNA and CDR2 is YNFKEQ. The CDR3 consists of 19 residues. J lost 2 bases, V lost 4 bases, and 12 bases had no gene match. CDR3 in amino acids: CASSRNQIGTGTGANVLTF. The CDR3 bases are TGTGCCAGCAGCCGAAACCAAATCGGGACAGGGACTGGGGCCAACGTCCTGACTTTC.

V gene TRBV4-3 combines with J gene TRBJ2-7; D is unresolved. This CDR3 comprises 13 residues. The germline CDR1 and CDR2 sequences are LGHNA and YSLEER. The V end lost 4 bases, the J end lost 6 bases, and 13 bases lay between the germline ends. The CDR3 DNA is TGCGCCAGCAGCCCTAGTCTGATTGGCGAGCAGTACTTC. This codes for CASSPSLIGEQYF.

Concerning this clone: Other DNA variants within this sample encode the same CDR3. The chain uses TRBV18 and TRBJ2-5; 7 bases line up with TRBD2. Germline CDR1 and CDR2: KGHSH and LQKENI. J was trimmed by 2 bases and V by 6 bases; bases with no gene match: 3. CDR3 length: 13 amino acids. CDR3 nucleotides: TGTGCCAGCTCGAGCGGGGTTCAAGAGACCCAGTACTTC. This codes for CASSSGVQETQYF.

The genes are TRBV7-9 and TRBJ1-4; possible D gene TRBD1, 5 bases. V shed 5 bases and J shed 8 bases, with 15 bases lying between them. The CDR3 covers 14 residues. Germline lookup yields CDR1 SEHNR and CDR2 FQNEAQ (reference sequence). The CDR3 spells CASSAGPQEEKLFF. CDR3 bases: TGTGCCAGCAGCGCGGGACCGCAGGAAGAAAAACTGTTTTTT.

The sample holds a few counts of this clone. Sequence at one end of the junction differs from germline and may be a read error. The genes are TRBV7-7 and TRBJ2-1; no reliable D call. CDR1 and CDR2 from the germline V gene are SSHAT and FNYEAQ (reference sequence). CDR3 length: 13 amino acids. CDR3 sequence reads: CASSSDTYNEQFF. The CDR3 DNA is TGTGCTAGCAGCTCCGACACCTACAATGAGCAGTTCTTC. The whole variable domain, filled in from reference TRBV7-7 and TRBJ2-1, reads GAGVSQSPRYKVTKRGQDVTLRCDPISSHATLYWYQQALGQGPEFLTYFNYEAQPDKSGLPSDRFSAERPEGSISTLTIQRTEQRDSAMYRCASSSDTYNEQFFGPGTRLTVL.

This clone was seen only a few times. The rearrangement uses TRBV6-4 and TRBJ2-3; 7 nucleotides agree with TRBD2. The CDR3 sequence is 13 residues long. V shed 3 bases, J shed 9 bases, and the junction held 6 bases outside the gene matches. CDR1 is MRHNA, CDR2 SNTAGT, per germline. Written as DNA, the CDR3 is TGTGCCAGCAGTGATGTGGAACTAGCGACGCAGTATTTT. This encodes CASSDVELATQYF.

This clone was found a few times. The CDR3 DNA reads TGTGCCAGCAGCCCGGGACAGGGGAAGGCCCTCCACTTT. This codes for CASSPGQGKALHF. This rearrangement joins TRBV11-2 to TRBJ1-6; 10 nucleotides line up with TRBD1. Trimming removed 5 bases from V and 14 bases from J; junction bases left unmatched: 6. CDR1 SGHAT and CDR2 FQNNGV come from the germline V gene. The CDR3 is 13 residues long.

This sequence joins TRBV5-1 and TRBJ1-2; D is unclear. The V gene's germline CDR1 is SGHRS and CDR2 YFSETQ. V was trimmed by 4 bases and J by 0 bases, leaving 10 bases between them. The CDR3 loop spans 14 amino acids. The CDR3 DNA follows: TGCGCCAGCAGCGCTATGATTACTAACTATGGCTACACCTTC. Protein: CASSAMITNYGYTF.

This clone came up many times. The gene calls are TRBV5-1 and TRBJ2-5, with a weak D call TRBD2 (6 bases). V lost 4 bases and J lost 2, with 9 bases in between. The CDR3 runs to 13 residues. Germline V gene sequence: CDR1 SGHRS, CDR2 YFSETQ. The CDR3 nucleotides read TGCGCCAGCAGCCCGGGGGATCAAGAGACCCAGTACTTC. Translating gives CASSPGDQETQYF.

This chain uses TRBV7-2 with TRBJ1-1, with 10 nucleotides matching TRBD1. The CDR3 is 14 residues long. With V trimmed by 4 bases and J by 10 bases, 9 bases remained unmatched. Germline CDR1 and CDR2: SGHTA and FQGNSA. CDR3 DNA sequence: TGTGCCAGCAGCTCAACAAGACAGGGGGCGCGAGCTTTCTTT. This gives the protein CASSSTRQGARAFF.

This chain links TRBV4-3 with TRBJ1-2, with a tentative D call TRBD1 (5 bases). Germline-derived CDR1 and CDR2 are LGHNA and YSLEER. The CDR3 is 15 residues long. V lost 4 bases and J 7 bases, leaving 19 bases between the germline ends. In DNA, the CDR3 is TGCGCCAGCAGCCTGGGTTCGGCGGGGGAAGGTGGCTACACCTTC. Its translation: CASSLGSAGEGGYTF.

This clone was seen only a few times. V and J are TRBV6-1 and TRBJ1-2; D gene ambiguous. V dropped 6 bases and J dropped 2 bases, with 13 bases sitting between them. The germline gives CDR1 MNHNS, CDR2 SASEGT. There are 14 residues in the CDR3. The CDR3 DNA reads as TGTGCCAGCAGCCAACAGAATACGAACTATGGCTACACCTTC. It yields the protein CASSQQNTNYGYTF.

The chain combines TRBV5-1 with TRBJ2-5; TRBD2 might be the D (7 bases). The CDR3 covers 15 residues. The germline CDR1 and CDR2 sequences are SGHRS and YFSETQ. Deletions cut 4 bases from V and 2 bases from J, with 15 bases between. The CDR3 loop is CASSQGGAGQETQYF. The CDR3 nucleotides are TGCGCCAGCAGCCAAGGGGGGGCCGGACAAGAGACCCAGTACTTC.

This clone turned up a few times. This sequence joins TRBV2 and TRBJ1-5; D perhaps matches TRBD1 (5 bases). The CDR3 contains 16 residues. Trimming left V 5 bases short and J 0 bases short, with 14 bases between. Germline V CDR1 and CDR2: SNHLY, FYNNEI. The CDR3 DNA reads as TGTGCCAGCAGTACAAAGACAGTGATTAGCAATCAGCCCCAGCATTTT. Translating gives CASSTKTVISNQPQHF.

This clone was found a few times. This chain links TRBV7-9 with TRBJ1-1; D uncertain. V lost 3 bases, J lost 2 bases, and 7 bases lay in between. This CDR3 is built from 13 residues. Per the germline V gene, CDR1 is SEHNR and CDR2 is FQNEAQ (reference sequence). CDR3 bases: TGTGCCAGCAGCTTGGTAGCCAACACTGAAGCTTTCTTT. Translating it yields CASSLVANTEAFF.

This clone was picked up a small number of times. The chain carries TRBV5-4 and TRBJ1-4, with 10 bases lining up with TRBD1. The CDR3 covers 15 residues. The germline V gene encodes CDR1 SGHNT and CDR2 YYREEE (reference sequence). With V trimmed by 10 bases and J by 1 base, 7 bases remained unmatched. In DNA form, the CDR3 reads TGTGCCTGTCGCGGACAGGGGGGAACTAATGAAAAACTGTTTTTT. Its protein product is CACRGQGGTNEKLFF.

Only a few counts were recorded for this clone. The gene calls are TRBV10-3 and TRBJ2-5, with no clear D. Trimming took off 3 bases at V and 5 bases at J, with 4 bases between the two ends. The CDR3 is 11 residues long. Germline V gives CDR1 ENHRY, CDR2 SYGVKD. CDR3 protein: CAISEAETQYF. The CDR3 DNA follows: TGTGCCATCAGTGAAGCCGAGACCCAGTACTTC.

The rearrangement links TRBV18 to TRBJ2-2, with 7 bases identical to TRBD1. The germline V gene has CDR1 KGHSH and CDR2 LQKENI. V was pared by 1 base and J by 4 bases, with 15 bases of the junction left unmatched. This CDR3 is built from 19 residues. CDR3 DNA: TGTGCCAGCTCACCACTGAGGACAGGCCGCTTAAGATCCACCGGGGAGCTGTTTTTT. Its translation is CASSPLRTGRLRSTGELFF.

This clone was detected a few times. The chain employs TRBV2 and TRBJ1-6, with a weak D call TRBD1 (6 bases). V was shortened by 8 bases and J by 2 bases, with 13 bases between the two germline ends. The germline V gene has CDR1 SNHLY and CDR2 FYNNEI. CDR3 size: 15 residues. The CDR3 sequence: CASQPGATYNSPLHF. The CDR3 DNA reads TGTGCCAGCCAACCAGGGGCGACCTATAATTCACCCCTCCACTTT.

J is TRBJ2-7 and V is TRBV5-1, with D maybe TRBD1 (6 bases). Between the trimmed V and J ends, which lost 4 bases and 0 bases, there was a span of 11 bases. The CDR3 runs to 14 residues. Per the germline V gene, CDR1 is SGHRS and CDR2 is YFSETQ. CDR3 residues: CASSPSGDSYEQYF. CDR3 in DNA: TGCGCCAGCAGCCCTTCAGGGGACTCCTACGAGCAGTACTTC. Full variable domain (remainder filled in from reference TRBV5-1 and TRBJ2-7): KAGVTQTPRYLIKTRGQQVTLSCSPISGHRSVSWYQQTPGQGLQFLFEYFSETQRNKGNFPGRFSGRQFSNSRSEMNVSTLELGDSALYLCASSPSGDSYEQYFGPGTRLTVT.